The next 8 T cell receptor beta chains were all read from a single sample in a study of Graves' ophthalmopathy and Graves' hyperthyroidism. Investigators amplified TCR beta CDR3 regions from RNA transcripts. First-round RT-PCR with HTBI primers preceded a second-round multiplex PCR. TCRdb re-called the multiplex PCR reads with MiXCR, one entry per CDR3 protein. The repertoire holds approximately 700,000 distinct CDR3 sequences, just over 40% seen once, with 3.3% in the top ten. The sequenced sample consisted of peripheral blood. Receptors were obtained from an adult man with Graves' ophthalmopathy.

Worth noting for this clonotype: Given a much more abundant clone one base away, this may be a read error. The chain combines TRBV20-1 with TRBJ1-1; the D gene is possibly TRBD1 (5 bases). The V and J ends lost 4 bases and 3 bases respectively, with 18 bases between them. This CDR3 contains 15 residues. From germline, CDR1 is DFQATT and CDR2 SNEGSKA (reference sequence). This CDR3 is CSATTPNGADTEAFF. The CDR3 region has the DNA TGCAGTGCTACCACGCCTAACGGGGCAGACACTGAAGCTTTCTTT.

This clonotype was recorded at least ten times. This chain joins TRBV15 and TRBJ1-1; D remains ambiguous. Germline values: CDR1 LNHNV, CDR2 YYDKDF (reference sequence). This CDR3 comprises 16 residues. Trimming took off 0 bases at V and 1 base at J, with 12 bases between the two ends. Here the CDR3 reads CATSRDLRIGNTEAFF. Written as DNA, the CDR3 is TGTGCCACCAGCAGAGATTTGAGAATCGGGAACACTGAAGCTTTCTTT.

This clonotype was observed a few times. Without the conserved terminal phenylalanine or tryptophan, this CDR3 likely stems from a read error. The chain links TRBV12-3 or TRBV12-4 to TRBJ2-7; D may be TRBD1 (5 bases). The V end lost 5 bases, the J end lost 3 bases, and 11 bases lay between the germline ends. The CDR3 contains 13 residues. DNA of the CDR3: TGTGCCAGCAGTCAACCAGACAGCTACGAGCAGTACCTC. Protein sequence: CASSQPDSYEQYL.

The chain joins TRBV9 to TRBJ2-5; 8 positions match TRBD2. With V trimmed by 0 bases and J by 4 bases, 5 bases remained unmatched. Germline CDR1 reads SGDLS; CDR2 reads YYNGEE. There are 15 residues in the CDR3. The CDR3 sequence is CASSVGTGGAETQYF. The CDR3 bases are TGTGCCAGCAGCGTAGGAACGGGGGGGGCAGAGACCCAGTACTTC.

This clonotype was seen many times. The gene calls are TRBV5-1 and TRBJ2-7; the match to TRBD2 covers 11 bases. V shed 1 base and J 5 bases; nucleotides not matched to a gene: 5. The CDR3 contains 15 residues. The germline CDR1 and CDR2 sequences are SGHRS and YFSETQ. The CDR3 bases are TGCGCCAGCAGCTTGACTAGCGGGAGCCGGAACGAGCAGTACTTC. Protein product: CASSLTSGSRNEQYF.

The J gene is TRBJ2-7, the V gene TRBV12-3 or TRBV12-4, with D uncertain. The length of the CDR3 is 13 residues. Trimming stripped 8 bases from V and 7 bases from J, with 18 bases between. Here the CDR3 reads CASSPARFTEQYF. DNA for the CDR3: TGTGCCAGCTCACCAGCCCGGTTTACAGAGCAGTACTTC.

This clonotype appeared once. The chain joins TRBV10-3 to TRBJ2-5; D is undetermined. V lost 4 bases, J lost 5 bases, and 8 bases lay in between. The CDR3 spans 12 residues. Germline CDR1 ENHRY, CDR2 SYGVKD. The CDR3 DNA is TGTGCCATCAGTGTGGGCAGGGAGACCCAGTACTTC. Its protein is CAISVGRETQYF.

The chain is built from TRBV25-1 and TRBJ2-7, with unresolved D. The ends were cut back, 9 bases at V and 2 bases at J, with 8 bases in the middle. The CDR3 length is 11 residues. Germline CDR1 reads MGHDK; CDR2 reads SYGVNS. The CDR3 here is CASSIPYEQYF. The CDR3 nucleotides read TGTGCCAGTAGTATCCCCTACGAGCAGTACTTC.